The 12 T cell receptor beta chains presented below share a single source sample, sequenced in a study of cytomegalovirus exposure and HLA in healthy donors. Primers included in the PCR were 60 Vbeta and 13 Jbeta primers. Profiled with immunoSEQ multiplex PCR; TCRdb holds only in-frame clones, not every one. The data hold about 90,000 clones, with 55% to 85% observed a single time. The material sequenced was PBMCs. These receptors all come from a woman under 30 in good health and CMV-seropositive.

The chain couples TRBV5-5 to TRBJ1-5; D perhaps matches TRBD1 (5 bases). Looked up from germline, CDR1 is SGHKS and CDR2 is YYEKEE (reference sequence). Between the trimmed V and J ends, which lost 1 base and 1 base, there was a span of 12 bases. This CDR3 has 16 amino acids. The chain's CDR3 is CASSLSGGGSNQPQHF. The CDR3 region has the DNA TGTGCCAGCAGCTTGTCGGGTGGGGGGAGCAATCAGCCCCAGCATTTT.

This chain uses TRBV7-2 with TRBJ2-1; D uncertain. V shed 4 bases and J shed 2 bases, with 3 bases lying between them. Germline V CDR1 and CDR2: SGHTA, FQGNSA. The CDR3 length is 12 residues. CDR3 residues: CASSSAYNEQFF. The DNA for the CDR3 is TGTGCCAGCAGCTCTGCCTACAATGAGCAGTTCTTC.

The chain is built from TRBV5-1 and TRBJ2-7; TRBD1 is a possible D gene (7 bases). The length of the CDR3 is 14 residues. The V gene's germline CDR1 is SGHRS and CDR2 YFSETQ. Trimming took off 4 bases at V and 5 bases at J, with 16 bases between the two ends. The CDR3 sequence: CASSRDSSGDEQYF. In DNA form, the CDR3 reads TGCGCCAGCAGCCGGGACAGTTCGGGGGACGAGCAGTACTTC.

The chain combines TRBV5-8 with TRBJ2-5; 9 bases are a match to TRBD1. The junction had 4 bases not matched to a gene; V was cut back by 4 bases and J by 3 bases. Per the germline V gene, CDR1 is SGHTS and CDR2 is YDEGEE. CDR3 length: 14 residues. CDR3 DNA: TGTGCCAGCAGCCCGGGACAGGGAAAAGAGACCCAGTACTTC. Encoded protein: CASSPGQGKETQYF.

This clone was seen more than once but under ten times. This CDR3 is CASSLGSSGGTDTQYF. CDR3 DNA sequence: TGTGCCAGCAGCTTGGGGAGTAGCGGGGGTACAGATACGCAGTATTTT. This rearrangement joins TRBV5-4 to TRBJ2-3; 9 bases line up with TRBD2. Germline CDR1 and CDR2: SGHNT and YYREEE (reference sequence). This CDR3 has 16 amino acids. V lost 0 bases and J lost 3; bases outside the gene matches: 5.

This chain connects TRBV4-3 to TRBJ1-5; 9 nucleotides align to TRBD1. Trimming at V came to 0 bases and at J to 7 bases, leaving 7 bases not matched to a gene. Germline V gene lookup returns CDR1 LGHNA and CDR2 YSLEER. This CDR3 is 16 amino acids long. The CDR3 DNA follows: TGCGCCAGCAGCCAAGATACAGGACAGGGGAAACAGCCCCAGCATTTT. Translation gives CASSQDTGQGKQPQHF.

The chain carries TRBV14 and TRBJ2-7; D possibly corresponds to TRBD1 (6 bases). V lost 0 bases to trimming and J lost 2 bases, with 29 bases between them. This CDR3 contains 21 residues. CDR1 and CDR2 from the germline V gene are SGHDN and FVKESK. CDR3 sequence (DNA): TGTGCCAGCAGCCAAGATTCAAGGGGGACCAGGAAGAGGGGCCTTACCTACGAGCAGTACTTC. As protein: CASSQDSRGTRKRGLTYEQYF. Based on the CDR3 plus reference TRBV14 and TRBJ2-7, the full variable domain is EAGVTQFPSHSVIEKGQTVTLRCDPISGHDNLYWYRRVMGKEIKFLLHFVKESKQDESGMPNNRFLAERTGGTYSTLKVQPAELEDSGVYFCASSQDSRGTRKRGLTYEQYFGPGTRLTVT.

The V gene is TRBV27, the J gene TRBJ2-6; weak D call: TRBD1 (5 bases). The CDR3 covers 17 residues. Germline V gives CDR1 MNHEY, CDR2 SMNVEV (reference sequence). V lost 1 base and J 0 bases, leaving 10 bases between the germline ends. The CDR3 region is CASSLLGVDSGANVLTF. In DNA form, the CDR3 reads TGTGCCAGCAGTTTATTAGGGGTCGACTCTGGGGCCAACGTCCTGACTTTC.

Only a few counts were recorded for this clone. V gene TRBV7-3 combines with J gene TRBJ2-2, with D perhaps TRBD2 (6 bases). In germline, CDR1 is SGHTA, CDR2 FQGTGA. This CDR3 is 15 amino acids long. Trimming removed 0 bases at V and 1 base at J, with 6 bases between. The CDR3 coding sequence is TGTGCCAGCAGCTTAACTAGCGGGAACACCGGGGAGCTGTTTTTT. It is translated as CASSLTSGNTGELFF.

This clone has a single count. The chain joins TRBV7-6 to TRBJ2-3, with 7 bases identical to TRBD2. Germline V lookup: CDR1 SGHVS, CDR2 FNYEAQ. The CDR3 has 13 residues. Trimming at V came to 6 bases and at J to 6 bases, leaving 6 bases not matched to a gene. The CDR3 spells CASSPPTSDTQYF. Written as DNA, the CDR3 is TGTGCCAGCAGTCCCCCGACTAGCGATACGCAGTATTTT. Full variable domain (rest looked up from reference TRBV7-6 and TRBJ2-3): GAGVSQSPRYKVTKRGQDVALRCDPISGHVSLYWYRQALGQGPEFLTYFNYEAQQDKSGLPNDRFSAERPEGSISTLTIQRTEQRDSAMYRCASSPPTSDTQYFGPGTRLTVL.

The CDR3 bases are TGCGCCAGCAGGGAAACAGGGAGCTCCTACAATGAGCAGTTCTTC. Protein sequence: CASRETGSSYNEQFF. The rearrangement joins TRBV5-1 to TRBJ2-1, with a tentative D call TRBD1 (6 bases). V was trimmed by 5 bases and J by 0 bases, leaving 12 bases between them. The CDR3 runs to 15 residues. Per germline, CDR1 SGHRS and CDR2 YFSETQ.

The gene calls are TRBV9 and TRBJ1-1, with D perhaps matching TRBD1 (6 bases). Trimming cost V 2 bases and J 4 bases, with 15 bases left between them. This CDR3 contains 15 residues. Germline V CDR1 and CDR2: SGDLS, YYNGEE. For the CDR3, the DNA is TGTGCCAGCAGCGTTGGGGGGGCAGGTCCCACTGAAGCTTTCTTT. Translation: CASSVGGAGPTEAFF. Looking up the rest from reference TRBV9 and TRBJ1-1 gives the full variable domain: DSGVTQTPKHLITATGQRVTLRCSPRSGDLSVYWYQQSLDQGLQFLIQYYNGEERAKGNILERFSAQQFPDLHSELNLSSLELGDSALYFCASSVGGAGPTEAFFGQGTRLTVV.